The source of this TCR beta chain is a study of T cells in Graves' hyperthyroidism and ophthalmopathy. A roughly 9.1 ml volume of fresh peripheral blood provided the PBMCs. Using RNA transcripts as the source, TCR beta CDR3 regions were amplified. In the first-round RT-PCR of the TCR CDR3, the HTBI primer set was used. TCRdb reprocessed the multiplex PCR reads with MiXCR, giving one entry per CDR3 protein. Found here are 450,000 to 650,000 distinct CDR3 sequences, around 14% of them singletons; the top ten hold roughly 7.1%. Trimming cost V 6 bases and J 5 bases, with 13 bases left between them. The CDR3 spans 13 residues. In its sample, this clonotype was seen many times.

This chain joins TRBV12-3 or TRBV12-4 and TRBJ1-1, with D possibly TRBD1 on 6 matching bases. The sequencing sample was made of blood. This TCR came from a woman aged 18-30 years with Graves' ophthalmopathy. CDR3 coding DNA: TGTGCCAGCAGCCCTGGGGGCTGGACTGAAGCTTTCTTT. Protein product: CASSPGGWTEAFF.